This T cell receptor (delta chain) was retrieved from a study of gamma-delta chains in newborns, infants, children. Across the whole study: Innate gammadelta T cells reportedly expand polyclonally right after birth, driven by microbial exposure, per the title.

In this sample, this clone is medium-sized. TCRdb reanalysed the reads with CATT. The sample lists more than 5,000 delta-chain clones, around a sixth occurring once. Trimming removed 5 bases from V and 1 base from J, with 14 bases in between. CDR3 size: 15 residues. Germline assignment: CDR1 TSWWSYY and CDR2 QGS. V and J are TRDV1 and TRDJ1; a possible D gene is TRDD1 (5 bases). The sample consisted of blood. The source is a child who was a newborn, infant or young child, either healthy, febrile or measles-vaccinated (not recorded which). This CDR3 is CALGNRGYPTDKLIF. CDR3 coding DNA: TGTGCTCTTGGGAATAGGGGTTACCCCACCGATAAACTCATCTTT.